This T cell receptor (beta chain) appears in the sequencing data of a study of blood T cell repertoires in COVID-19. V was cut by 5 bases and J by 1 base, with 12 bases left in between. The CDR3 contains 15 residues. Germline CDR1 reads MGHRA; CDR2 reads YSYEKL. Per the original methods: Reference gene primer amplification gave estimated nucleated cell counts. Profiling relied on immunoSEQ multiplex PCR, and the TCRdb table lists in-frame clones only, not all of them. V and J calls plus clone size are reproduced from that table; the DNA served to infer D and trimming. The sample carries about 260,000 clones, roughly 86% recorded once. The table lists this clone with a count of one.

The sequence came from a woman younger than 45 with COVID-19, enrolled during active disease. Sequencing was done on a sample of peripheral blood. The V call is TRBV4-1, the J call TRBJ1-3; D remains unclear. In nucleotides, the CDR3 is TGCGCCAGCAGCGACTACCGGGATTCTGGAAACACCATATATTTT. Protein sequence: CASSDYRDSGNTIYF.